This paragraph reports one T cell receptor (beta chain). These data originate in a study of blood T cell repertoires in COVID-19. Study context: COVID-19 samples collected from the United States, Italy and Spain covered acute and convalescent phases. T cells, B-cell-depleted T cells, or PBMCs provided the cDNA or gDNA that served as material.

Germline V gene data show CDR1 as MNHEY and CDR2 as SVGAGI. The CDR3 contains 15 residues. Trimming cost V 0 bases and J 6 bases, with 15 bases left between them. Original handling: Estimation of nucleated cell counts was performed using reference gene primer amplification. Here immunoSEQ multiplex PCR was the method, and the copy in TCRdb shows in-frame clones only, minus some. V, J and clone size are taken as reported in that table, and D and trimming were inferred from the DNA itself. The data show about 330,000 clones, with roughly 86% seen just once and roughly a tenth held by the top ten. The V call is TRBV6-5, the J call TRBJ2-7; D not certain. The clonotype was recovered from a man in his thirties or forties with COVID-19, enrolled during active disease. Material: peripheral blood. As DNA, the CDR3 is TGTGCCAGCAGTTACTCCTCCCCCTCTCCGGGCGAGCAGTACTTC. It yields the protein CASSYSSPSPGEQYF.